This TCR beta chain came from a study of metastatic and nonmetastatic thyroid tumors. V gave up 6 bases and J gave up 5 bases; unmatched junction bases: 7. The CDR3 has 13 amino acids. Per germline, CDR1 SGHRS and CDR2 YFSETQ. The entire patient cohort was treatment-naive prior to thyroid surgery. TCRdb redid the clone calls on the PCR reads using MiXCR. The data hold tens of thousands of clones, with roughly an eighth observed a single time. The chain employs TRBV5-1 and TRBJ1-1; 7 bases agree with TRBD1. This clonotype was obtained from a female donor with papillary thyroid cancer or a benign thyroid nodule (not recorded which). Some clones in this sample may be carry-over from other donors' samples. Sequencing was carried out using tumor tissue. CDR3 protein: CASIDRVQTEAFF. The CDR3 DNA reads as TGCGCCAGCATTGACAGGGTCCAAACTGAAGCTTTCTTT.